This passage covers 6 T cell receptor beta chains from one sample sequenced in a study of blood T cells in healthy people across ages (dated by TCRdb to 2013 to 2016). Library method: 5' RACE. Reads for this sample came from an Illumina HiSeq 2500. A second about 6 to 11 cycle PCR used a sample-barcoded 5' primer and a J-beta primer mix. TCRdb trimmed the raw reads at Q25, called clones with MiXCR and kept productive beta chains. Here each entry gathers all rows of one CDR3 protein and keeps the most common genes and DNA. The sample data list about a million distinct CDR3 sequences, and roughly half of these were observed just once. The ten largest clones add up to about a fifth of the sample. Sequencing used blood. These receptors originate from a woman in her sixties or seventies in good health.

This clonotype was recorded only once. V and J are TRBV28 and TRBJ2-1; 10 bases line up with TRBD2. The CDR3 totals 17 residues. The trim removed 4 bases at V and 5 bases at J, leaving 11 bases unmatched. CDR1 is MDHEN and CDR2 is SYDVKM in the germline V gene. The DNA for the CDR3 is TGTGCCAGCAGTTCATACCTAGCGGGAGTTGGGAACAATGAGCAGTTCTTC. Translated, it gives CASSSYLAGVGNNEQFF.

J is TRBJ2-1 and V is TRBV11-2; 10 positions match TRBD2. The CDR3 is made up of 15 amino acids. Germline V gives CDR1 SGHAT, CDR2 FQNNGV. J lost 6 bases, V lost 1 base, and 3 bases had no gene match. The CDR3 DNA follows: TGTGCCAGCAGCTTAGTACTAGCGGGAATCAATGAGCAGTTCTTC. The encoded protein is CASSLVLAGINEQFF.

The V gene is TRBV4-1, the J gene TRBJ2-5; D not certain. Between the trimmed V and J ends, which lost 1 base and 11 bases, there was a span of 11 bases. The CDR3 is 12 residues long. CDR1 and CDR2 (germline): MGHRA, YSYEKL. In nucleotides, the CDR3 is TGCGCCAGCAGCCAAGGGGTGGCACAACAGTACTTC. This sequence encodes CASSQGVAQQYF.

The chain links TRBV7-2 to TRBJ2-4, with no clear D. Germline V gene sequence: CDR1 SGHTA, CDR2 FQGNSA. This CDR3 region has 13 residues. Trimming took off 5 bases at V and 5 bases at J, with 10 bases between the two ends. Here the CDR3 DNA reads TGTGCCAGCAGCGTAAGGGTAGAAAACATTCAGTACTTC. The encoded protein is CASSVRVENIQYF.

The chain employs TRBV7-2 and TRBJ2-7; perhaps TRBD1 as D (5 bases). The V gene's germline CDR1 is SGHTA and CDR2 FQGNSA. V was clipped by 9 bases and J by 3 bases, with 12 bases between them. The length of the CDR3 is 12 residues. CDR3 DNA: TGTGCCAGTGGGGCATTGGGCTACGAGCAGTACTTC. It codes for CASGALGYEQYF.

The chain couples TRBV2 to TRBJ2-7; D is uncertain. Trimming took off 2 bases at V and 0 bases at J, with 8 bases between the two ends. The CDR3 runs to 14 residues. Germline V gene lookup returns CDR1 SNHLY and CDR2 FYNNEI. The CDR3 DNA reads TGTGCCAGCAGTGAAAGTCAGGACTCCTACGAGCAGTACTTC. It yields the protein CASSESQDSYEQYF.